What follows are 10 T cell receptor beta chains derived from one specimen sequenced in a study of cytomegalovirus exposure and HLA in healthy donors. The primer mix had 60 Vbeta and 13 Jbeta primers. Assay used: immunoSEQ multiplex PCR; TCRdb lists only in-frame clones, some missing. Seen here are 90,000 to 130,000 clones, roughly two thirds observed once, and the top ten hold over 2%. Source material: PBMCs. The receptors shown here come from a woman aged 30 to 39 in good health and CMV-seronegative.

The CDR3 protein is CASSGPGVYGYTF. The CDR3 region has the DNA TGTGCCAGCAGTGGGCCGGGGGTCTATGGCTACACCTTC. The V call is TRBV6-5, the J call TRBJ1-2, with D perhaps matching TRBD1 (5 bases). V lost 5 bases to trimming and J lost 4 bases, with 11 bases between them. The CDR3 runs to 13 residues. Looked up from germline, CDR1 is MNHEY and CDR2 is SVGAGI.

J is TRBJ1-2 and V is TRBV5-4, with 10 bases aligning to TRBD1. The V and J ends lost 4 bases and 8 bases, in that order; junction bases with no gene match: 14. This CDR3 spans 16 amino acids. Germline V lookup: CDR1 SGHNT, CDR2 YYREEE (reference sequence). The chain's CDR3 is CASSPGTGVEGRGYTF. In nucleotides, the CDR3 is TGTGCCAGCAGCCCAGGGACAGGGGTTGAGGGTAGGGGCTACACCTTC.

This chain's CDR3 is CASSPLGGIYGYTF. CDR3 in DNA: TGTGCCAGCAGTCCCCTTGGGGGGATCTATGGCTACACCTTC. The rearrangement joins TRBV27 to TRBJ1-2; D might be TRBD1 (5 bases). The V end was cut by 5 bases, the J end by 4 bases, with 14 bases between. Germline V lookup: CDR1 MNHEY, CDR2 SMNVEV (reference sequence). The CDR3 covers 14 residues.

The chain couples TRBV27 to TRBJ2-5; 7 bases line up with TRBD2. The CDR3 spans 13 residues. V lost 8 bases to trimming and J lost 5 bases; unmatched junction nucleotides: 8. Germline CDR1 MNHEY, CDR2 SMNVEV (reference sequence). The CDR3 DNA is TGTGCCAGCGGACCCCAGGGAGGGGAGACCCAGTACTTC. The encoded protein is CASGPQGGETQYF.

The J gene is TRBJ1-2, the V gene TRBV5-6; 7 positions match TRBD1. In germline, CDR1 is SGHDT, CDR2 YYEEEE. The CDR3 sequence is 13 residues long. V gave up 6 bases and J gave up 8 bases; unmatched junction bases: 10. CDR3 in DNA: TGTGCCAGCATCAAAACAGGGGTTCGGGGCTACACCTTC. Its protein product is CASIKTGVRGYTF. Using reference TRBV5-6 and TRBJ1-2 for the parts outside the CDR3, the full variable domain is DAGVTQSPTHLIKTRGQQVTLRCSPKSGHDTVSWYQQALGQGPQFIFQYYEEEERQRGNFPDRFSGHQFPNYSSELNVNALLLGDSALYLCASIKTGVRGYTFGSGTRLTVV.

This clone was counted once. The V gene is TRBV5-1, the J gene TRBJ2-3; TRBD1 agrees at 8 bases. The germline V gene has CDR1 SGHRS and CDR2 YFSETQ. The CDR3 is 15 amino acids. Trimming cost V 3 bases and J 1 base; bases outside gene matches: 4. In DNA, the CDR3 is TGCGCCAGCAGCTGGACAGGGTGGGGCACAGATACGCAGTATTTT. It translates to CASSWTGWGTDTQYF.

This clone is a singleton in its sample. The chain recombines TRBV9 with TRBJ2-1; 8 positions match TRBD2. CDR1 SGDLS and CDR2 YYNGEE come from the germline V gene. The CDR3 has 15 amino acids. The trim removed 0 bases at V and 8 bases at J, leaving 7 bases unmatched. CDR3 sequence (DNA): TGTGCCAGCAGCGTAGCGGGAGGGCCGGTGGATGAGCAGTTCTTC. Translation gives CASSVAGGPVDEQFF.

The genes are TRBV10-3 and TRBJ2-4, with 7 bases lining up with TRBD2. Germline CDR1 is ENHRY and CDR2 is SYGVKD. The CDR3 covers 16 residues. V shed 0 bases and J 6 bases; nucleotides not matched to a gene: 8. The CDR3 is CAISESRGVAGNIQYF. The DNA for the CDR3 is TGTGCCATCAGTGAGTCGAGGGGTGTAGCGGGAAACATTCAGTACTTC.

This chain uses TRBV7-3 with TRBJ1-1; D is possibly TRBD1 (6 bases). There are 12 residues in the CDR3. V was pared by 1 base and J by 11 bases, with 11 bases between. The germline CDR1 and CDR2 sequences are SGHTA and FQGTGA. CDR3 loop: CASSLSGGHAFF. In nucleotides, the CDR3 is TGTGCCAGCAGCTTAAGCGGGGGACATGCTTTCTTT.

This chain joins TRBV7-9 and TRBJ2-7; 7 positions agree with TRBD1. The ends lost 1 base at V and 0 bases at J; junction bases unmatched: 9. The length of the CDR3 is 17 residues. The V gene's germline CDR1 is SEHNR and CDR2 FQNEAQ (reference sequence). CDR3 amino acids: CASSLDWTGEHSYEQYF. CDR3 in DNA: TGTGCCAGCAGCTTAGATTGGACAGGCGAACACTCCTACGAGCAGTACTTC.